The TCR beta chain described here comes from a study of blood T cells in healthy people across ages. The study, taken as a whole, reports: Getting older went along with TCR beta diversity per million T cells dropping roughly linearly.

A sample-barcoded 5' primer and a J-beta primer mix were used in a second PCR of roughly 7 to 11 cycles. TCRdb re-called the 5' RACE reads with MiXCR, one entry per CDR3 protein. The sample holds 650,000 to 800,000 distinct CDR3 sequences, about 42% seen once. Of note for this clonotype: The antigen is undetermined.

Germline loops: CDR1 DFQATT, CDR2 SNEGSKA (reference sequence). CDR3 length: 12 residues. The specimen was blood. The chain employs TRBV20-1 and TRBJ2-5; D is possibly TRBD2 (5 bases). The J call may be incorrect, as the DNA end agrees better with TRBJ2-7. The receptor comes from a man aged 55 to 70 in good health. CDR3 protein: CSATGLSYEQYF. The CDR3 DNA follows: TGCAGTGCAACCGGACTTTCCTACGAGCAGTACTTC.